The table lists the clone carrying this TCR beta chain with a few counts. The antigen is unknown. These data come from a study of T-cell reconstitution after alpha-beta-depleted transplantation in children. Study-level points and caveats: Surviving recipient T cells and intrathymic progenitors accounted for some patients' high TCRbeta diversity at day 60. Approximately two months post-transplant, alpha-beta T cells reportedly originated from several hundred expanded graft clones. One year post-transplant, T-cell counts and diversity were largely derived from T cells produced anew.

Researchers prepared the TCRbeta library using unique molecular identifiers, the study reports. In TCRdb, the PCR reads were re-called with MiXCR into one record per CDR3 protein. The table lists about 460,000 distinct CDR3 sequences, roughly 10% of them singletons. The material was PBMCs, mostly from graft donor cells, obtained 180 days after TCRalphabeta/CD19-depleted stem cell transplant. The TCR comes from a female patient between 2 and 10 years old who had a stem cell transplant for aplastic anemia, so the T cells may come from the graft donor.

The CDR3 bases are TGTGCCAGCAGCCTCGCCCGGGGGGGAGCTTTCTTT. Translation: CASSLARGGAFF. The gene calls are TRBV5-5 and TRBJ1-1; tentatively, D is TRBD1 (5 bases). CDR1 SGHKS and CDR2 YYEKEE come from the germline V gene (reference sequence). V lost 4 bases and J 10 bases, leaving 14 bases between the germline ends. The CDR3 has 12 residues.